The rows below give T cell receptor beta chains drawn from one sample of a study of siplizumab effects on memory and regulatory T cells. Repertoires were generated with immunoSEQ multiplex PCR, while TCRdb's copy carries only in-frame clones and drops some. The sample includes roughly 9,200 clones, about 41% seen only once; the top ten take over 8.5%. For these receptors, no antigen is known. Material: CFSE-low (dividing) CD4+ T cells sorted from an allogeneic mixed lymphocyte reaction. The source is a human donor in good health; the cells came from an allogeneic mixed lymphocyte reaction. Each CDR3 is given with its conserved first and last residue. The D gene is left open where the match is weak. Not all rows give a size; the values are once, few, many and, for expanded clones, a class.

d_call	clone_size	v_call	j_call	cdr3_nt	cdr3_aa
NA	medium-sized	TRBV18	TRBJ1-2	TGTGCCAGCTCACCATTGCCCAGGGGCTATGGCTACACCTTC	CASSPLPRGYGYTF
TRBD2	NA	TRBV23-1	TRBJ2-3	TGCGCCAGCAGTCAATACGGATTCGCCCGGGGGGACCTCACAGATACGCAGTATTTT	CASSQYGFARGDLTDTQYF
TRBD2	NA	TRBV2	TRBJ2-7	TGTGCCAGCAGCCTCCTAGCGGCCGTCTACGAGCAGTACTTC	CASSLLAAVYEQYF
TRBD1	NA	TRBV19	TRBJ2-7	TGTGCCAGTACCCCGACCGGGACAGAGACCTACGAGCAGTACTTC	CASTPTGTETYEQYF
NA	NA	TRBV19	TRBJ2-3	TGTGCCAGTAGCCGACGGGCGGATACGCAGTATTTT	CASSRRADTQYF
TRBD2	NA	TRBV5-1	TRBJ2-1	TGCGCCAGCAGCTTGGATAGCGGGGGGAACAATGAGCAGTTCTTC	CASSLDSGGNNEQFF
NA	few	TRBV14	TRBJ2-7	TGTGCCAGCAGCCAAGTGGCAGCGCCAACCTACGAGCAGTACTTC	CASSQVAAPTYEQYF
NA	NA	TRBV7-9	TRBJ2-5	TGTGCCAGCAGCTTGCCTATATTGTACCAAGAGACCCAGTACTTC	CASSLPILYQETQYF
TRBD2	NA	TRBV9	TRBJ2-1	TGTGCCAGCAGCGTAGCTATCACTAGCGCGCTCAATGAGCAGTTCTTC	CASSVAITSALNEQFF
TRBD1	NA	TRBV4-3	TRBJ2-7	TGCGCCAGCAGCCGAACCGGGACAGGGGGTTTCGAGCAGTACTTC	CASSRTGTGGFEQYF
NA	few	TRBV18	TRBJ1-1	TGTGCCAGCTGGAAGGGGAGGGAGGAGACTTTCTTT	CASWKGREETFF
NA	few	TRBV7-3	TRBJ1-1	TGTGCCAGCAGGCCGACAGACACGAACACTGAAGCTTTCTTT	CASRPTDTNTEAFF
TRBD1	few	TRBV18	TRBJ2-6	TGTGCCAGCTCACCACAGGGGGCCTCTGGGGCCAACGTCCTGACTTTC	CASSPQGASGANVLTF
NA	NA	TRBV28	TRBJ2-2	TGTGCCAGCAGCCCAAGACTAACCGGGGAGCTGTTTTTT	CASSPRLTGELFF
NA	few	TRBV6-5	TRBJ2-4	TGTGCCAGCAGCCCTAGGGGGAAAGGAAAAAACATTCAGTACTTC	CASSPRGKGKNIQYF
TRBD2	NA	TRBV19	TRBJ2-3	TGTGCCAGTACGGGACTAGCCCGCACAGATACGCAGTATTTT	CASTGLARTDTQYF
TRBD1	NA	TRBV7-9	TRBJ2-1	TGTGCCAGCAGCGCCGGGCCCGGGACAGGGCGGAGTCCCAATGAGCAGTTCTTC	CASSAGPGTGRSPNEQFF
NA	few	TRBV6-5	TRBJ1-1	TGTGCCAGCAGTTCCCGGGGGGGTTCGAACACTGAAGCTTTCTTT	CASSSRGGSNTEAFF
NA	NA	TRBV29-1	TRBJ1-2	TGCAGCGTTGAAGGCCAGGGGATTCGGTATGGCTACACCTTC	CSVEGQGIRYGYTF
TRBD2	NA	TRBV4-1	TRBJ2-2	TGCGCCAGCAGCCAAGTTGCTAGCGGGAGGCTAGGGGAGCTGTTTTTT	CASSQVASGRLGELFF
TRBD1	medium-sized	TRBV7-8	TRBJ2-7	TGTGCCAGCAGCGTTACCCGACAGGGGTCCTACGAGCAGTACTTC	CASSVTRQGSYEQYF
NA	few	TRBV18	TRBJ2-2	TGTGCCAGCTCAAACAGGGACGCCAGAGGAGGCACCGGGGAGCTGTTTTTT	CASSNRDARGGTGELFF
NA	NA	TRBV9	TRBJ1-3	TGTGCCAGCAGCCTAGGACCTAACTCTGGAAACACCATATATTTT	CASSLGPNSGNTIYF
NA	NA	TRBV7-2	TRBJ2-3	TGTGCCAGCAGCCACGTAGGGCGATCAGATACGCAGTATTTT	CASSHVGRSDTQYF
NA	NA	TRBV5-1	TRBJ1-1	TGCGCCAGCAGCTATAAAGGGGTTACGAACACTGAAGCTTTCTTT	CASSYKGVTNTEAFF
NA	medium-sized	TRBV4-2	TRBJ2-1	TGTGCCAGCAGCCAAGTGGCTAGCGCAGGTGAGCAGTTCTTC	CASSQVASAGEQFF
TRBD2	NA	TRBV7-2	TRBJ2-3	TGTGCCAGCAGCCCCGTCGGGGGAGGGCCTGCAGATACGCAGTATTTT	CASSPVGGGPADTQYF
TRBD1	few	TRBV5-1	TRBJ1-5	TGCGCCAGCAGCCCCGGTGACAGGGGCGTAGGGCAGCCCCAGCATTTT	CASSPGDRGVGQPQHF
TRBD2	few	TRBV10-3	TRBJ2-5	TGTGCCACCTCGGGAGGGAGGGAGACCCAGTACTTC	CATSGGRETQYF
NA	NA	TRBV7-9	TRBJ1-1	TGTGCCAGCAGCTTAGCGGGGAACACTGAAGCTTTCTTT	CASSLAGNTEAFF
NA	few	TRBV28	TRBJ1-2	TGTGCCAGCAGTTTATCCGGCAGGGTGTATGGCTACACCTTC	CASSLSGRVYGYTF
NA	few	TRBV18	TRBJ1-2	TGTGCCAGCTCACCTAGGACAGACTCTTCCAACTATGGCTACACCTTC	CASSPRTDSSNYGYTF
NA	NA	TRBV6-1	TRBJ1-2	TGTGCCAGCAGTTCTCGGGACGGTACTAACTATGGCTACACCTTC	CASSSRDGTNYGYTF
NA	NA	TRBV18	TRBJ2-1	TGTGCCAGCTCACCAGGGGTCCGTAGTGAGCAGTTCTTC	CASSPGVRSEQFF
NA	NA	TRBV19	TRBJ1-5	TGTGCCAGTAACACCGGAGGGACTATCACAGATACGCAGCATTTT	CASNTGGTITDTQHF